One and the same sample provided the 8 T cell receptor beta chains below, sequenced in a study of T cell responses to AZD1222 COVID-19 vaccine. The assay was immunoSEQ multiplex PCR, and TCRdb's table has in-frame clones only and misses some. The data hold some 180,000 clones, with just under 95% observed a single time. The material was peripheral blood, obtained on day 0 of AZD1222 vaccination. The receptors shown here come from an adult in good health.

This clone was detected once. This chain links TRBV7-9 with TRBJ2-3; tentative D call: TRBD2 (5 bases). This CDR3 spans 14 amino acids. Germline CDR1 SEHNR, CDR2 FQNEAQ (reference sequence). Trimming shortened V by 3 bases and J by 11 bases, and 18 bases separated the two germline ends. CDR3 loop: CASSLQVRGEMQYF. In DNA, the CDR3 is TGTGCCAGCAGCTTGCAGGTCCGGGGAGAGATGCAGTATTTT.

Only one count was recorded for this clone. The CDR3 DNA follows: TGTGCCAGTAGTATAGGATCAGGAGGGATCGAGCAGTACTTC. Translated: CASSIGSGGIEQYF. The V call is TRBV19, the J call TRBJ2-7; possibly TRBD2 for D (6 bases). V shed 1 base and J shed 6 bases, with 13 bases lying between them. The CDR3 sequence is 14 residues long. CDR1 and CDR2 from the germline V gene are LNHDA and SQIVND (reference sequence).

The chain couples TRBV7-8 to TRBJ1-4, with D perhaps matching TRBD1 (6 bases). V lost 1 base to trimming and J lost 4 bases, with 19 bases between them. Germline V lookup: CDR1 SGHVS, CDR2 FQNEAQ. CDR3 size: 18 residues. The CDR3 loop is CASSLVSRDTWVNEKLFF. CDR3 DNA: TGTGCCAGCAGCTTAGTGTCGCGGGACACCTGGGTTAATGAAAAACTGTTTTTT.

The J gene is TRBJ2-4, the V gene TRBV19; 7 bases match TRBD2. This CDR3 contains 17 residues. In germline, CDR1 is LNHDA, CDR2 SQIVND (reference sequence). V was clipped by 3 bases and J by 1 base; unmatched bases: 9. This CDR3 reads CASSISLGGMAKNIQYF. The CDR3 DNA reads as TGTGCCAGTAGTATTTCGTTGGGGGGGATGGCCAAAAACATTCAGTACTTC.

The J gene is TRBJ2-5, the V gene TRBV7-2, with a possible D match to TRBD1 (6 bases). Trimming took 2 bases from V and 2 from J, leaving 21 bases between them. CDR1 is SGHTA and CDR2 is FQGNSA in the germline V gene. The CDR3 totals 18 residues. The CDR3 loop is CASSLKVWGHRSQETQYF. In DNA, the CDR3 is TGTGCCAGCAGCTTAAAGGTCTGGGGACATCGAAGTCAAGAGACCCAGTACTTC. Complete variable domain (other parts from reference TRBV7-2 and TRBJ2-5): GAGVSQSPSNKVTEKGKDVELRCDPISGHTALYWYRQSLGQGLEFLIYFQGNSAPDKSGLPSDRFSAERTGGSVSTLTIQRTQQEDSAVYLCASSLKVWGHRSQETQYFGPGTRLLVL.

The chain carries TRBV24-1 and TRBJ2-3, with 7 bases that match TRBD1. Unmatched junction bases numbered 6, after V lost 7 bases and J lost 9 bases. The CDR3 length is 12 residues. Germline CDR1 and CDR2: KGHDR and SFDVKD. The CDR3 nucleotides are TGTGCCACCAGCGCGACAGGGTCGACGCAGTATTTT. It translates to CATSATGSTQYF.

J is TRBJ2-2 and V is TRBV29-1; D gene unclear. CDR3 length: 13 amino acids. The germline V gene encodes CDR1 SQVTM and CDR2 ANQGSEA. Trimming took 4 bases from V and 1 from J, leaving 7 bases between them. This chain's CDR3 is CSVAGVNTGELFF. Written as DNA, the CDR3 is TGCAGCGTTGCTGGGGTGAACACCGGGGAGCTGTTTTTT.

This clone was detected a few times. V usage is TRBV7-2 and J usage is TRBJ2-7, with 7 positions matching TRBD1. This CDR3 spans 15 amino acids. J lost 0 bases, V lost 5 bases, and 7 bases had no gene match. The germline V gene has CDR1 SGHTA and CDR2 FQGNSA. For the CDR3, the DNA is TGTGCCAGCAGCCCTCAGGGACAGCGCTCCTACGAGCAGTACTTC. Protein product: CASSPQGQRSYEQYF.